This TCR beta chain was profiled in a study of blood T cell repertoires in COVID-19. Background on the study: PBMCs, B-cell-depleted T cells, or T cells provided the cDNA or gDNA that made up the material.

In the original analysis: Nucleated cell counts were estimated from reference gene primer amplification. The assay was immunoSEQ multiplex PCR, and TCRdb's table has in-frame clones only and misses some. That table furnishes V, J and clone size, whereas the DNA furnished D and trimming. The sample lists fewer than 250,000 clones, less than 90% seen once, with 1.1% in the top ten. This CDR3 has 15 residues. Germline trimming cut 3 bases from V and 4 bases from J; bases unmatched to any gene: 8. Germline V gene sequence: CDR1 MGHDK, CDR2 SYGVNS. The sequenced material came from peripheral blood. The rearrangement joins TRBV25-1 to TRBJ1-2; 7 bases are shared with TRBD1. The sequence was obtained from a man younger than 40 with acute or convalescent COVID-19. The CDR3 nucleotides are TGTGCCAGCAGTGACAGACAGGGCTGGGGCTATGGCTACACCTTC. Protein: CASSDRQGWGYGYTF.